This TCR beta chain was captured by sequencing in a study of metastatic and nonmetastatic thyroid tumors. Study-level information: Repertoires were compared across blood and tumor or nodule tissue from malignant and benign thyroid patients. Study findings and constraints: Significantly higher TCR beta diversity was reportedly seen in malignant thyroid tumors than benign nodules, in blood and tumor.

Authors' data handling: In papillary thyroid cancer, a distant-metastasis classifier was built using CDR3 differences across clinicopathological groups. TCRdb re-called the PCR reads via MiXCR. The V and J calls and clone size are TCRdb's, not the authors'. The sample has around 45,000 clones; about 3.3% are singletons. The sample holds many counts of this clone. Antigen: not known. CDR1 and CDR2 (germline): MGHRA, YSYEKL. This CDR3 contains 14 residues. Unmatched junction bases numbered 3, after V lost 4 bases and J lost 8 bases. The entire patient cohort was treatment-naive prior to thyroid surgery. Material: blood. The V and J genes are TRBV4-1 and TRBJ2-1; 12 nucleotides agree with TRBD2. This TCR derives from a female donor with papillary thyroid cancer or a benign thyroid nodule (not recorded which). Some clones in this sample may be carry-over from other donors' samples. The CDR3 coding sequence is TGCGCCAGCAGCCGGCTAGCGGGGGGGGATGAGCAGTTCTTC. Its protein is CASSRLAGGDEQFF.